These T cell receptor beta chains were read from a single sample in a study of response to subunit inactivated influenza vaccine. Using its own MiXCR run on the RT-PCR reads, TCRdb lists one record per CDR3 protein. The sample has 500,000 to 750,000 distinct CDR3 sequences; 12% to 15% are singletons. The sequencing here drew on PBMCs from blood, taken roughly 12 days after vaccination. These TCRs come from a man in his fifties who received an inactivated influenza vaccine. CDR3s leave out the opening cysteine and the closing phenylalanine or tryptophan.

TRBJ1-2 TRBV14 ASSHGTGVTYGYT
TRBJ2-5 TRBV28 ASPPPDAFKTQY
TRBJ2-2 TRBV7-6 ASSLSFGELF
TRBJ1-4 TRBV7-9 ASSIKQAAPFEKLF
TRBJ2-1 TRBV5-1 ASSSGTGYNEQF
TRBJ2-2 TRBV12-5 ASGFRTGELF
TRBJ2-6 TRBV6-5 ASSYSPLAGSSGANVLT
TRBJ2-2 TRBV20-1 SARGEGLIANTGELF
TRBJ2-5 TRBV12-3/TRBV12-4 ARSLAQGYQETQY
TRBJ1-5 TRBV19 ASSIVSSNQPQH